This is a list of T cell receptor beta chains from one sample in a study of CD8+ T cells in alopecia areata. Sequencing used immunoSEQ multiplex PCR; TCRdb keeps in-frame clones, though not all of them. The sample lists approximately 2,000 clones; 75% to 80% were seen once. The input for sequencing was skin, taken at approximately week 45, from a patient treated with tofacitinib. The receptors here all came from a human donor with alopecia areata. The conserved cysteine and the conserved F or W are not part of the CDR3 here.

j_call: TRBJ1-2; v_call: TRBV28; cdr3_aa: ASSLSHTSYGYT
j_call: TRBJ2-2; v_call: TRBV7-3; cdr3_aa: ASSLIPTAPNTGELF
j_call: TRBJ2-6; v_call: TRBV11-3; cdr3_aa: ASSDTLDLEQSRANVLT
j_call: TRBJ1-2; v_call: TRBV30; cdr3_aa: AWRDGFVYGYT
j_call: TRBJ2-7; v_call: TRBV7-2; cdr3_aa: ASSLGGSWDEQY
j_call: TRBJ1-2; v_call: TRBV19; cdr3_aa: ASGRQVNYGYT
j_call: TRBJ2-6; v_call: TRBV15; cdr3_aa: ATSREGDSGANVLT
j_call: TRBJ2-3; v_call: TRBV7-6; cdr3_aa: ASSSRPSRSTDTQY
j_call: TRBJ2-3; v_call: TRBV19; cdr3_aa: ATEGGGTDTQY
j_call: TRBJ1-1; v_call: TRBV23-1; cdr3_aa: ASSPETGNEAF
j_call: TRBJ2-1; v_call: TRBV28; cdr3_aa: ASSLLGNEQF
j_call: TRBJ1-1; v_call: TRBV19; cdr3_aa: ASSMMGTEAF
j_call: TRBJ1-2; v_call: TRBV14; cdr3_aa: ASSPLGFYGYT
j_call: TRBJ2-2; v_call: TRBV10-2; cdr3_aa: ASSGQLRELF
j_call: TRBJ1-2; v_call: TRBV6-6; cdr3_aa: ASSYSGTGSYGYT